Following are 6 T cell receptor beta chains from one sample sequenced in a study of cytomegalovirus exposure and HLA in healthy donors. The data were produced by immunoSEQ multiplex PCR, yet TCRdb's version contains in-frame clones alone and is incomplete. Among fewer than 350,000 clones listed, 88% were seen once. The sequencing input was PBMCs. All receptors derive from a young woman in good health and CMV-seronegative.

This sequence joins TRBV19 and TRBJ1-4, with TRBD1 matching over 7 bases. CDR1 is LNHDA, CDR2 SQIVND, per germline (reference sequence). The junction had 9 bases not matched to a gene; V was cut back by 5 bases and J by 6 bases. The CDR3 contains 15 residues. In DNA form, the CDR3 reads TGTGCCAGTAGTGTCCTGACAGGGAACTATGAAAAACTGTTTTTT. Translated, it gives CASSVLTGNYEKLFF.

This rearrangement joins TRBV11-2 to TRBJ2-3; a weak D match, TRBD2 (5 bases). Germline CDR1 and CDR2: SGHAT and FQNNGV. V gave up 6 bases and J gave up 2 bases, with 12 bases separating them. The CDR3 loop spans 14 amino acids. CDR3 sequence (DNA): TGTGCCAGCAGTTCGGACTTTTACACAGATACGCAGTATTTT. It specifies CASSSDFYTDTQYF.

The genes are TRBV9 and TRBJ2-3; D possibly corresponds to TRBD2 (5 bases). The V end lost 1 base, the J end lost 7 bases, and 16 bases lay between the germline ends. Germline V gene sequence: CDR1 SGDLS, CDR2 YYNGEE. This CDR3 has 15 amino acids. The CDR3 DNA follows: TGTGCCAGCAGCGTACGCGGGCTGACGCTGAATACGCAGTATTTT. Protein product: CASSVRGLTLNTQYF.

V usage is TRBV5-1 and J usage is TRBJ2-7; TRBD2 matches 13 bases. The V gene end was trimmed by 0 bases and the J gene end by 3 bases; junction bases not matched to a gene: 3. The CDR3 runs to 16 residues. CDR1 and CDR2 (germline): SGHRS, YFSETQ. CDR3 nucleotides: TGCGCCAGCAGCTTGGGACTAGCGGGAGGCCACTACGAGCAGTACTTC. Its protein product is CASSLGLAGGHYEQYF.

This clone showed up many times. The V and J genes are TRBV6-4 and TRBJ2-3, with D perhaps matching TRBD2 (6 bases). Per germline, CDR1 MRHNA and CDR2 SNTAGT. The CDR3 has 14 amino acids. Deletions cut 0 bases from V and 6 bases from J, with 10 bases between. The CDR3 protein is CASSDSRGGDTQYF. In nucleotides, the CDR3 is TGTGCCAGCAGTGACTCGAGAGGAGGGGATACGCAGTATTTT.

As DNA, the CDR3 is TGTGCCAGCAGCTTGGCCAGTGGACTAGCGGGAAACTACAATGAGCAGTTCTTC. Translating gives CASSLASGLAGNYNEQFF. The chain uses TRBV5-4 and TRBJ2-1; 12 positions agree with TRBD2. V was pared by 0 bases and J by 3 bases, with 7 bases of the junction left unmatched. Germline CDR1 and CDR2: SGHNT and YYREEE (reference sequence). CDR3 length: 18 residues.